This T cell receptor beta chain was captured by sequencing in a study of human T cells and chemical hapten exposure. Overall study context: Scalp application of diphenylcyclopropenone was performed weekly in patients across the entire approximately 26-week study.

Library construction involved attaching unique molecular identifiers to individual cDNA molecules, which allowed quantitative, reproducible TCR counting. MiXCR, applied by TCRdb to the RACE reads, yields one record per CDR3 protein. The sample has about 300,000 distinct CDR3 sequences; around 5.5% are singletons. V lost 7 bases and J lost 3; bases outside the gene matches: 8. The CDR3 runs 15 residues. CDR1 and CDR2 from the germline V gene are MGHDK and SYGVNS. The time point denotes: pre-sensitization, week 0. Treatment defined: therapeutic diphenylcyclopropenone sensitization with weekly scalp DPC. In its sample, this clonotype was seen a few times.

The V gene is TRBV25-1, the J gene TRBJ2-2, with TRBD2 matching 7 bases. Sample: whole blood, taken in connection with sensitization to the hapten diphenylcyclopropenone (DPC). The source is a woman younger than 35 with alopecia areata. Some clones in this sample may be carry-over from other donors' samples. The DNA of the CDR3 is TGTGCCAGCAATGATGGGGGGGTGGACACCGGGGAGCTGTTTTTT. Its protein is CASNDGGVDTGELFF.